Described below is a single T cell receptor (beta chain) sequence and its context. These data are taken from a study of blood T cell repertoires in COVID-19. Some clones are missing from TCRdb's copy, which holds only in-frame ones; the method was immunoSEQ multiplex PCR. Of fewer than 200,000 clones listed, roughly 85% are singletons. The V gene's germline CDR1 is SEHNR and CDR2 FQNEAQ (reference sequence). V was cut by 2 bases and J by 4 bases, with 8 bases left in between. This CDR3 is built from 13 residues. The chain is built from TRBV7-9 and TRBJ1-1; D unclear. The sequenced material came from peripheral blood. The origin of this receptor is a man over 45 with active or convalescent COVID-19. CDR3 region: CASSLMPSTEAFF. CDR3 nucleotides: TGTGCCAGCAGCTTAATGCCCAGCACTGAAGCTTTCTTT. The entire variable domain, with the rest obtained from reference TRBV7-9 and TRBJ1-1, is as follows: DTGVSQNPRHKITKRGQNVTFRCDPISEHNRLYWYRQTLGQGPEFLTYFQNEAQLEKSRLLSDRFSAERPKGSFSTLEIQRTEQGDSAMYLCASSLMPSTEAFFGQGTRLTVV.